This TCR beta chain was identified in a study of blood T cell repertoires in COVID-19. Across the whole study: The samples span acute and convalescent COVID-19 from the United States, Italy and Spain. The cDNA or gDNA used as material had been derived from T cells, B-cell-depleted T cells, or PBMCs.

Authors' processing steps: For nucleated cells, counts were estimated from reference gene primer amplification. Profiled with immunoSEQ multiplex PCR; TCRdb holds only in-frame clones, not every one. That table gives V, J and clone size, and the DNA gave D and trimming. The sample includes approximately 110,000 clones, over 80% of them seen just once. Germline V gene sequence: CDR1 KGHDR, CDR2 SFDVKD. The CDR3 is 17 residues long. V shed 5 bases, J shed 0 bases, and the junction held 5 bases outside the gene matches. V usage is TRBV24-1 and J usage is TRBJ2-3, with 12 bases lining up with TRBD2. Sequenced sample: peripheral blood. This sequence was found in a woman aged 65 to 85 with acute or convalescent COVID-19. This chain's CDR3 is CATSGGLAGQSTDTQYF. The CDR3 region has the DNA TGTGCCACCAGTGGGGGACTAGCGGGCCAGAGCACAGATACGCAGTATTTT.